The 30 T cell receptor beta chains below all came from one sample that was sequenced in a study of tumor-infiltrating lymphocytes in primary liver carcinoma (dated by TCRdb to about 2017). Sequencing was carried out with an Illumina HiSeq 2500. Starting from around 500 ng total RNA, TCRbeta-specific cDNA was produced by reverse transcription with a constant-region primer and ProtoScript II reverse transcriptase. The TCRbeta libraries were prepared through three rounds of nested multiplex PCR following a slightly modified ARM-PCR procedure. Each of the first two PCR rounds ran for roughly 11 cycles and used multiplex TRBV1-TRBV30 forward primers together with a Cbeta reverse primer. The raw public reads went through TCRdb reprocessing: fastp at Q25, MiXCR clone calling, in-frame beta chains kept. One record per CDR3 amino acid sequence lists the most common genes and DNA. For this sample there are tens of thousands of distinct CDR3 sequences; 69% appear just once. The ten top clones hold 26% of the sample.

Without any cell sorting, total RNA and DNA were co-extracted from about 20-30 mg of bulk tissue using the AllPrep DNA/RNA mini kit. Sequencing was carried out using tumor-adjacent normal liver tissue. The source is a man aged 40-55 years with primary liver carcinoma and hepatitis B virus infection.

Comment on this clonotype: The junction shows a germline mismatch at one end, possibly a read error. The V and J genes are TRBV12-3 or TRBV12-4 and TRBJ2-3; D may be TRBD2 (6 bases). The CDR3 is made up of 14 amino acids. In DNA, the CDR3 is TGTGCCGGCAGTTTAGTGGAGGGCCGAGATACGCAGTATTTT. Protein: CAGSLVEGRDTQYF.

This clonotype was seen once. A much larger clonotype is one base distant, so this may be a read error. This chain uses TRBV30 with TRBJ2-5; no reliable D call. The CDR3 runs 14 residues. Germline loops: CDR1 GTSNPN, CDR2 SVGIG (reference sequence). The V end lost 1 base, the J end lost 0 bases, and 9 bases lay between the germline ends. The CDR3 loop is CAWSGFIYQETQYF. For the CDR3, the DNA is TGTGCCTGGAGTGGGTTTATATACCAAGAGACCCAGTACTTC.

Points on this clonotype: At one boundary the junction diverges from the germline segment, which might be a read error. V usage is TRBV12-3 or TRBV12-4 and J usage is TRBJ2-1; D might be TRBD2 (5 bases). This CDR3 is built from 15 residues. The CDR3 region has the DNA TGTGTCAGCAGTTTCCCCGAGTGTGAGGGCAATGAGCAGTTCTTC. The encoded protein is CVSSFPECEGNEQFF.

Points on this clonotype: The CDR3 carries no conserved terminal phenylalanine or tryptophan, so it likely arises from a read error. The chain employs TRBV11-2 and TRBJ2-1, with D maybe TRBD1 (6 bases). CDR1 is SGHAT and CDR2 is FQNNGV in the germline V gene. Trimming shortened V by 8 bases and J by 11 bases, and 25 bases separated the two germline ends. This CDR3 has 15 residues. This CDR3 reads CASVLGDLRGHKQFL. In DNA form, the CDR3 reads TGTGCCAGCGTACTAGGGGACCTCCGGGGACATAAGCAGTTCTTA.

In regard to this clonotype: An end of the junction differs from the germline gene, which may be a read error. The genes are TRBV6-5 and TRBJ2-2; D might be TRBD1 or TRBD2, each matching 5 bases. There are 15 residues in the CDR3. Germline CDR1 MNHEY, CDR2 SVGAGI. CDR3 in DNA: TGTGCCAGGAGTTACAGGTCCCTCAGGCCCGGGGAGCTGTTTTTC. It yields the protein CARSYRSLRPGELFF.

Comment on this clonotype: A much larger clonotype is one base distant, so this may be a read error. Because it lacks the conserved phenylalanine or tryptophan at the end, this CDR3 is likely a read error. As DNA, the CDR3 is TGTGCCAGCAGCCAAGAGGGGTCAGGAGGAGATTCACCCCTCCACTAT. Translated: CASSQEGSGGDSPLHY. The V call is TRBV4-2, the J call TRBJ1-6; no firm D call. Per the germline V gene, CDR1 is LGHNA and CDR2 is YNFKEQ. V shed 0 bases and J shed 8 bases, with 14 bases lying between them. The CDR3 has 16 amino acids.

This clonotype was seen repeatedly, ten times or more. The V and J genes are TRBV10-3 and TRBJ2-6; TRBD1 matches 9 bases. After removal of 6 bases from V and 3 bases from J, the junction contained 12 bases not matched to a gene. Germline V CDR1 and CDR2: ENHRY, SYGVKD. This CDR3 has 18 amino acids. This CDR3 reads CAIRADRGRSFGANVLTF. The DNA for the CDR3 is TGTGCCATCAGGGCGGACAGGGGAAGGTCGTTTGGGGCCAACGTCCTGACTTTC.

The CDR3 region is CASSFKVHEQYF. DNA for the CDR3: TGTGCCAGCAGCTTCAAGGTCCACGAGCAGTACTTC. The rearrangement links TRBV7-3 to TRBJ2-7; D is unclear. This CDR3 has 12 amino acids. Trimming cost V 3 bases and J 5 bases, with 8 bases left between them. CDR1 is SGHTA and CDR2 is FQGTGA in the germline V gene.

Concerning this clonotype: Mismatch with germline at one junction end may stem from a read error. V is TRBV4-1 and J is TRBJ2-5, with no clear D. The CDR3 is 14 residues long. The germline CDR1 and CDR2 sequences are MGHRA and YSYEKL. In DNA form, the CDR3 reads TGCGTCAGCAGCTGGGGTGATACCCAAGAGACCCAGTACTTC. Translation: CVSSWGDTQETQYF.

Regarding this clonotype: Compared with germline, one end of the junction differs, possibly owing to a read error. The chain has TRBV28 and TRBJ2-7; TRBD2 aligns across 15 bases. The CDR3 loop spans 19 amino acids. The germline CDR1 and CDR2 sequences are MDHEN and SYDVKM. DNA of the CDR3: TGTGCCAGCAGTTTTTCCGGACTAGCGGGAGGGCAAATCTCCTACGAGCAGTATTTC. It specifies CASSFSGLAGGQISYEQYF. Supplemented by reference TRBV28 and TRBJ2-7, the full variable domain reads DVKVTQSSRYLVKRTGEKVFLECVQDMDHENMFWYRQDPGLGLRLIYFSYDVKMKEKGDIPEGYSVSREKKERFSLILESASTNQTSMYLCASSFSGLAGGQISYEQYFGPGTRLTVT.

Comment on this clonotype: The junction and the germline gene differ at one end; a read error may be behind it. This rearrangement joins TRBV11-2 to TRBJ2-1, with 11 bases that match TRBD2. The CDR3 loop spans 15 amino acids. Germline loops: CDR1 SGHAT, CDR2 FQNNGV. For the CDR3, the DNA is TGTGTCAGCAGCCATACTAGCGGGAGCAACACTGAGCAGTTCTTC. Amino acids: CVSSHTSGSNTEQFF.

Regarding this clonotype: This could be a read error, since a much larger clone is one nucleotide away. The chain is built from TRBV6-2 or TRBV6-3 and TRBJ1-2; D gene unclear. Per germline, CDR1 MNHEY and CDR2 SVGEGT. The CDR3 has 14 residues. The CDR3 is CTSSSGPMNYGYTF. The CDR3 nucleotides are TGTACCAGCAGCTCCGGACCAATGAACTATGGCTACACCTTC.

Concerning this clonotype itself: At one end the junction does not follow the germline gene, possibly because of a read error. CDR3 sequence (DNA): TGTGCCAGCAGACCCGGGACGGCTGGGGTCAACGTCCTGACTTTC. Its protein is CASRPGTAGVNVLTF. The chain has TRBV4-2 and TRBJ2-6; D might be TRBD1 or TRBD2, each matching 5 bases. CDR1 and CDR2 from the germline V gene are LGHNA and YNFKEQ. The CDR3 runs to 15 residues.

On this clonotype itself: A junction end diverges from the germline sequence, so it may reflect a read error. The V call is TRBV29-1, the J call TRBJ2-4; possibly TRBD2 for D (6 bases). The CDR3 sequence is 13 residues long. Germline values: CDR1 SQVTM, CDR2 ANQGSEA. CDR3 DNA: TGCAGCGTTGAATGGGGGGAAGAAAACATTGAGTACTTC. The encoded protein is CSVEWGEENIEYF.

Comments on this clonotype: It is likely a read error, because the conserved phenylalanine at the end of the CDR3 is missing. This chain links TRBV6-5 with TRBJ2-2, with D possibly matching TRBD1 (5 bases). This CDR3 contains 15 residues. The germline V gene has CDR1 MNHEY and CDR2 SVGAGI. CDR3: CVSSYRSVRPGELFL. The CDR3 DNA follows: TGTGTCAGCAGTTACAGGTCCGTCAGGCCCGGGGAGCTGTTTCTT.

To note about this clonotype: One end of the junction fails to match germline, which may point to a read error. The V gene is TRBV29-1, the J gene TRBJ2-5; D call uncertain. From germline, CDR1 is SQVTM and CDR2 ANQGSEA. The CDR3 is 13 residues long. CDR3 bases: TGCATCGTTAGACTCCGGTACCAAGAGACCCAGTACTTC. Amino acid sequence: CIVRLRYQETQYF.

This clonotype appeared once. One end of the junction varies from germline; a read error may be responsible. The CDR3 region has the DNA TGCAGCGTTGGGCTGGACACCGGGGAGCTGTTATTT. Protein sequence: CSVGLDTGELLF. V and J are TRBV29-1 and TRBJ2-2, with D tentatively TRBD1 or TRBD2 (5 bases each). CDR3 length: 12 amino acids. CDR1 and CDR2 (germline): SQVTM, ANQGSEA.

About this clonotype itself: One junction end does not reproduce the germline sequence, and a read error may be involved. The V call is TRBV4-2, the J call TRBJ1-4; unclear D gene. From germline, CDR1 is LGHNA and CDR2 YNFKEQ. The CDR3 covers 16 residues. For the CDR3, the DNA is TGCGCCAGCATCCAAGACGGAGGTGGGGATAATGAAAAACTGTTTTTT. Translated: CASIQDGGGDNEKLFF.

This clonotype was picked up one time. A much larger clonotype is one base distant, so this may be a read error. The chain recombines TRBV5-1 with TRBJ2-5, with D maybe TRBD1 (6 bases). The CDR3 contains 14 residues. The germline V gene has CDR1 SGHRS and CDR2 YFSETQ. Written as DNA, the CDR3 is TGCGCCAGCAGCTTACAGGGACACCAAGAGACCCACTACTTC. Translated, it gives CASSLQGHQETHYF. The complete variable domain, with remaining parts taken from reference TRBV5-1 and TRBJ2-5, reads KAGVTQTPRYLIKTRGQQVTLSCSPISGHRSVSWYQQTPGQGLQFLFEYFSETQRNKGNFPGRFSGRQFSNSRSEMNVSTLELGDSALYLCASSLQGHQETHYFGPGTRLLVL.

A note on this clonotype: An end of the junction does not agree with germline; a read error may underlie this. The rearrangement joins TRBV12-3 or TRBV12-4 to TRBJ1-5, with 8 bases matching TRBD1. The CDR3 spans 14 residues. The CDR3 here is CASSRTGSNEPQHF. CDR3 nucleotide sequence: TGTGCCAGTAGTAGGACAGGGAGCAATGAGCCCCAGCATTTT.

Worth noting for this clonotype: This CDR3 fails to terminate in the conserved phenylalanine or tryptophan, so it likely reflects a read error. The chain is built from TRBV11-1 and TRBJ2-1, with D maybe TRBD2 (6 bases). This CDR3 has 16 residues. Germline CDR1 reads SGHAT; CDR2 reads FQDESV (reference sequence). This CDR3 is CASSIGGLRSYDEQFS. The CDR3, as DNA: TGTGCCAGCAGCATCGGGGGACTCCGATCCTACGATGAGCAGTTCTCC.

As concerns this clonotype: Sequence at one end of the junction differs from germline and may be a read error. The rearrangement uses TRBV7-8 and TRBJ2-3, with a tentative D call TRBD2 (5 bases). The germline V gene encodes CDR1 SGHVS and CDR2 FQNEAQ. The CDR3 has 13 residues. The CDR3 DNA reads as TGTGTCAGCTGGGGAGTGGACGAGGATACGCAATATTTT. The encoded protein is CVSWGVDEDTQYF.

This clonotype has at least ten counts. The chain recombines TRBV30 with TRBJ1-5; D is unresolved. This CDR3 comprises 11 residues. Germline V gene sequence: CDR1 GTSNPN, CDR2 SVGIG (reference sequence). Trimming shortened V by 3 bases and J by 9 bases, and 9 bases separated the two germline ends. The CDR3 region has the DNA TGTGCCTGGAGCCGGGAGGGGCCCCAGCATTTT. It is translated as CAWSREGPQHF.

As for this clonotype: An end of the junction does not agree with germline; a read error may underlie this. The chain couples TRBV19 to TRBJ2-1, with no clear D. Per the germline V gene, CDR1 is LNHDA and CDR2 is SQIVND (reference sequence). The CDR3 spans 12 residues. The CDR3 is CATQDPYNEQFF. The CDR3 bases are TGTGCCACGCAGGACCCCTACAATGAGCAATTCTTC.

Within the sample, this clonotype is large (0.1 to 1%). The chain uses TRBV6-2 or TRBV6-3 and TRBJ2-2; D unclear. This CDR3 is built from 13 residues. CDR1 and CDR2 from the germline V gene are MNHEY and SVGEGT. V dropped 1 base and J dropped 7 bases, with 7 bases sitting between them. CDR3 in amino acids: CASSYFLSGELFF. CDR3 DNA: TGTGCCAGCAGTTACTTCTTAAGCGGGGAGCTGTTTTTT.

The chain is built from TRBV11-2 and TRBJ2-3; D call uncertain. Trimming stripped 0 bases from V and 14 bases from J, with 12 bases between. Germline CDR1 and CDR2: SGHAT and FQNNGV. The CDR3 length is 12 residues. CDR3 sequence (DNA): TGTGCCAGCAGCTTAGATCTAGACACACGGTATTTT. Translated, it gives CASSLDLDTRYF.

This clonotype was observed once. A much more abundant neighbour one base away suggests this may be a read error. The rearrangement links TRBV6-5 to TRBJ2-1, with TRBD2 matching 9 bases. The CDR3 is made up of 14 amino acids. V trimming: 7 bases; J trimming: 4 bases; junction bases outside the gene matches: 5. Germline values: CDR1 MNHEY, CDR2 SVGAGI. CDR3: CASNRLADYNEQFF. CDR3 bases: TGTGCCAGCAATCGACTAGCGGATTACAATGAGCAGTTCTTC.

The chain uses TRBV6-2 or TRBV6-3 and TRBJ2-1, with TRBD1 as a possible D gene (7 bases). The CDR3 is 14 amino acids. Germline assignment: CDR1 MNHEY and CDR2 SVGEGT. The V end lost 7 bases, the J end lost 3 bases, and 13 bases lay between the germline ends. The CDR3 loop reads CASIAGGGYNEQFF. The CDR3 DNA is TGTGCCAGCATAGCAGGGGGAGGCTACAATGAGCAGTTCTTC.

Remarks on this clonotype: In this CDR3 the conserved last residue, phenylalanine or tryptophan, is missing, so a read error is likely. The rearrangement links TRBV7-9 to TRBJ2-1; TRBD1 matches 7 bases. The germline V gene has CDR1 SEHNR and CDR2 FQNEAQ (reference sequence). J lost 6 bases, V lost 5 bases, and 7 bases had no gene match. This CDR3 is 14 amino acids long. CDR3 loop: CASSPQRGLNEQFL. CDR3 DNA sequence: TGTGCCAGCAGCCCCCAGAGGGGGCTCAATGAGCAGTTCTTA.

For this clonotype: In this CDR3 the conserved last residue, phenylalanine or tryptophan, is missing, so a read error is likely. The chain joins TRBV11-2 to TRBJ1-2; D not certain. The CDR3 length is 11 residues. Germline CDR1 and CDR2: SGHAT and FQNNGV. DNA of the CDR3: TGTGCCAGCAGTGAACAGTATGACTACACCTCC. Translated, it gives CASSEQYDYTS.